Each of the 20 T cell receptor beta chains below was sequenced from the same sample in a study of T cells of healthy individuals. A single record per CDR3 protein comes from TCRdb applying MiXCR to the 5' RACE reads. The table has some 69,000 distinct CDR3 sequences, 16% seen once. Receptors originate from a human donor in good health.

This chain links TRBV2 with TRBJ2-7; the D gene could be TRBD1 or TRBD2 (5 bases each). The CDR3 totals 13 residues. CDR1 SNHLY and CDR2 FYNNEI come from the germline V gene. Deletions cut 6 bases from V and 4 bases from J, with 13 bases between. The CDR3 coding sequence is TGTGCCAGCAGGGGCAGGGAGTTTTACGAGCAGTACTTC. Translating gives CASRGREFYEQYF. Full variable domain (outside the CDR3, taken from reference TRBV2 and TRBJ2-7): EPEVTQTPSHQVTQMGQEVILRCVPISNHLYFYWYRQILGQKVEFLVSFYNNEISEKSEIFDDQFSVERPDGSNFTLKIRSTKLEDSAMYFCASRGREFYEQYFGPGTRLTVT.

The table lists this clonotype with a few counts. The chain joins TRBV28 to TRBJ2-6; D remains unclear. V lost 5 bases to trimming and J lost 2 bases, with 10 bases between them. Germline assignment: CDR1 MDHEN and CDR2 SYDVKM. CDR3 length equals 15 residues. The CDR3 DNA reads as TGTGCCAGCAGTCCTGTTCAGGCTGGGGCCAACGTCCTGACTTTC. Translating gives CASSPVQAGANVLTF.

This clonotype turned up a few times. The chain combines TRBV28 with TRBJ1-4; D gene uncertain. The V gene lost 6 bases and the J gene lost 1 base, with 0 bases spanning the gap. Germline lookup yields CDR1 MDHEN and CDR2 SYDVKM. The CDR3 is 11 amino acids. The DNA for the CDR3 is TGTGCCAGCAGAACTAATGAAAAACTGTTTTTT. Amino acids: CASRTNEKLFF.

The genes are TRBV5-6 and TRBJ2-3, with 7 bases that match TRBD1. The CDR3 has 15 amino acids. V lost 3 bases to trimming and J lost 2 bases; unmatched junction nucleotides: 6. Germline V gives CDR1 SGHDT, CDR2 YYEEEE. CDR3 loop: CASSYGRGNTDTQYF. CDR3 in DNA: TGTGCCAGCAGCTACGGCAGGGGGAACACAGATACGCAGTATTTT.

V is TRBV19 and J is TRBJ1-5; 8 bases map to TRBD1. V was pared by 8 bases and J by 7 bases, with 10 bases of the junction left unmatched. Germline CDR1 and CDR2: LNHDA and SQIVND (reference sequence). The CDR3 consists of 14 residues. In DNA, the CDR3 is TGTGCCAGTCAACGGACAGGGCCCCGCCAGCCCCAGCATTTT. It is translated as CASQRTGPRQPQHF.

This clonotype occurred many times. The chain has TRBV20-1 and TRBJ1-4, with a weak D call TRBD1 (5 bases). The germline gives CDR1 DFQATT, CDR2 SNEGSKA (reference sequence). The length of the CDR3 is 13 residues. Trimming cost V 5 bases and J 7 bases, with 14 bases left between them. As DNA, the CDR3 is TGCAGTGCTTGGGGGTCAGTTGGTGAAAAACTGTTTTTT. Its protein is CSAWGSVGEKLFF.

The chain uses TRBV7-6 and TRBJ2-5, with 14 bases fitting TRBD2. Looked up from germline, CDR1 is SGHVS and CDR2 is FNYEAQ. The J segment lost 7 bases and the V segment lost 1 base, leaving 8 bases of the junction unmatched. This CDR3 region has 17 residues. CDR3 bases: TGTGCCAGCAGCTTAGAGGGACTAGCGGGAGTTCCGGGGACCCAGTACTTC. As protein: CASSLEGLAGVPGTQYF. The full variable domain, its missing parts supplied by reference TRBV7-6 and TRBJ2-5, is GAGVSQSPRYKVTKRGQDVALRCDPISGHVSLYWYRQALGQGPEFLTYFNYEAQQDKSGLPNDRFSAERPEGSISTLTIQRTEQRDSAMYRCASSLEGLAGVPGTQYFGPGTRLLVL.

This clonotype was counted only a few times. The chain couples TRBV5-1 to TRBJ2-2; D may be TRBD1 (5 bases). The CDR3 extends over 15 amino acids. CDR1 is SGHRS and CDR2 is YFSETQ in the germline V gene. V was pared by 1 base and J by 1 base, with 8 bases between. Here the CDR3 DNA reads TGCGCCAGCAGCTTGTTGCAGGGGAACACCGGGGAGCTGTTTTTT. The encoded protein is CASSLLQGNTGELFF.

The chain links TRBV20-1 to TRBJ2-2; perhaps TRBD1 as D (5 bases). CDR3 length equals 14 residues. V lost 0 bases and J lost 5, with 10 bases in between. Germline CDR1 reads DFQATT; CDR2 reads SNEGSKA (reference sequence). This CDR3 reads CSAREPQGTGELFF. In DNA, the CDR3 is TGCAGTGCTAGAGAACCCCAGGGTACCGGGGAGCTGTTTTTT.

This clonotype was recorded at least ten times. This chain joins TRBV6-8 and TRBJ2-7, with a weak D call TRBD2 (5 bases). The V gene's germline CDR1 is MNHGY and CDR2 SAAAGT. CDR3 size: 15 residues. Trimming pared 10 bases from V and 7 bases from J, leaving 26 bases between. The CDR3 sequence is CAIFGLEDLPGEQYF. CDR3 DNA sequence: TGTGCCATTTTCGGGTTAGAGGACCTCCCGGGGGAGCAGTACTTC.

The chain is built from TRBV10-3 and TRBJ2-1; TRBD1 might be the D (6 bases). The CDR3 runs 15 residues. Germline V gene lookup returns CDR1 ENHRY and CDR2 SYGVKD. V lost 6 bases and J lost 0, with 12 bases in between. CDR3 coding DNA: TGTGCCATCAGAGCGGACAGAAGCTCCTACAATGAGCAGTTCTTC. It encodes CAIRADRSSYNEQFF.

This clonotype has a count of ten or more. The chain couples TRBV20-1 to TRBJ2-1, with 12 positions matching TRBD2. The CDR3 runs 16 residues. V lost 3 bases, J lost 8 bases, and 11 bases stayed unmatched. Germline CDR1 and CDR2: DFQATT and SNEGSKA (reference sequence). CDR3 coding DNA: TGCAGTGCTAGTTTGGCTAGCGGGAGGGCCGTGCATGAGCAGTTCTTC. It encodes CSASLASGRAVHEQFF.

This chain joins TRBV29-1 and TRBJ2-7, with D maybe TRBD2 (5 bases). V was clipped by 4 bases and J by 4 bases, with 20 bases between them. The germline gives CDR1 SQVTM, CDR2 ANQGSEA. This CDR3 has 15 residues. This chain's CDR3 is CSVGPPDVGGYEQYF. The DNA for the CDR3 is TGCAGCGTTGGGCCTCCCGATGTTGGCGGGTACGAGCAGTACTTC.

The gene calls are TRBV20-1 and TRBJ2-7; D may correspond to TRBD1 or TRBD2 (5 bases each). In germline, CDR1 is DFQATT, CDR2 SNEGSKA (reference sequence). CDR3 length: 14 residues. V lost 6 bases to trimming and J lost 3 bases, with 18 bases between them. The CDR3, as DNA: TGCAGTGCCAATAAGGAAGGGACCATCTACGAGCAGTACTTC. This codes for CSANKEGTIYEQYF.

This clonotype was recorded many times. This rearrangement joins TRBV6-1 to TRBJ2-7, with 7 bases lining up with TRBD1. Germline CDR1 is MNHNS and CDR2 is SASEGT. Trimming at V came to 5 bases and at J to 5 bases, leaving 9 bases not matched to a gene. The CDR3 contains 14 residues. The CDR3 region has the DNA TGTGCCAGCAGTTTTGACAGGGTTAACCACGAGCAGTACTTC. Translation gives CASSFDRVNHEQYF.

This clonotype showed up just a few times. The V gene is TRBV4-1, the J gene TRBJ1-1; 11 nucleotides align to TRBD1. J was trimmed by 5 bases and V by 5 bases; bases with no gene match: 7. This CDR3 contains 15 residues. Per germline, CDR1 MGHRA and CDR2 YSYEKL. In DNA form, the CDR3 reads TGCGCCAGCAGCTTCTCCGGGACAGGGGGAACTGAAGCTTTCTTT. Amino acids: CASSFSGTGGTEAFF.

This clonotype was counted a few times. The chain joins TRBV10-3 to TRBJ2-5; D remains ambiguous. Trimming took 6 bases from V and 2 from J, leaving 10 bases between them. CDR1 and CDR2 from the germline V gene are ENHRY and SYGVKD. This CDR3 is 13 amino acids long. CDR3 sequence reads: CAISRDPQETQYF. CDR3 DNA sequence: TGTGCCATCAGCAGAGACCCGCAAGAGACCCAGTACTTC.

V gene TRBV5-1 combines with J gene TRBJ2-5, with D perhaps matching TRBD1 or TRBD2 (5 bases each). CDR1 and CDR2 (germline): SGHRS, YFSETQ. Trimming took off 0 bases at V and 4 bases at J, with 19 bases between the two ends. This CDR3 is 17 amino acids long. CDR3 in DNA: TGCGCCAGCAGCTTGGTGGCCGTTGGGACCTGGGGAGAGACCCAGTACTTC. Translated, it gives CASSLVAVGTWGETQYF. Variable domain in full (rest from reference TRBV5-1 and TRBJ2-5): KAGVTQTPRYLIKTRGQQVTLSCSPISGHRSVSWYQQTPGQGLQFLFEYFSETQRNKGNFPGRFSGRQFSNSRSEMNVSTLELGDSALYLCASSLVAVGTWGETQYFGPGTRLLVL.

This clonotype has a handful of counts. The rearrangement joins TRBV7-6 to TRBJ2-2; 9 nucleotides agree with TRBD2. The V segment lost 5 bases and the J segment 2 bases; nucleotides outside the gene matches: 6. Germline CDR1 and CDR2: SGHVS and FNYEAQ. The CDR3 consists of 16 residues. Written as DNA, the CDR3 is TGTGCCAGCAGCCCCCGACTAGCGGACAACACCGGGGAGCTGTTTTTT. It specifies CASSPRLADNTGELFF.

The chain is built from TRBV3-1 and TRBJ2-1, with D uncertain. Germline CDR1 reads LGHDT; CDR2 reads YNNKEL (reference sequence). There are 12 residues in the CDR3. V shed 1 base and J shed 8 bases, with 6 bases lying between them. CDR3 DNA sequence: TGTGCCAGCAGCCAAGGGTTCTATGAGCAGTTCTTC. Residues: CASSQGFYEQFF.